A single sample is the source of the 30 T cell receptor beta chains below, sequenced in a study of shared clonotypes between healthy human individuals. Assay used: immunoSEQ multiplex PCR; TCRdb lists only in-frame clones, some missing. This sample has hundreds of thousands of clones; over 65% occur once, and the top ten carry 1.5% to 2%. Material: memory CD4+ T cells sorted from blood. Subset: CD45RA-negative fraction. The receptor set was obtained from a woman younger than 45 in good health.

This clone has more than one count but fewer than ten. The genes are TRBV21-1 and TRBJ2-7; the table assigns TRBD2, which was not confirmed against the DNA. TRBV21-1 has pseudogene status. The CDR3 contains 17 residues. The CDR3, as DNA: TGTGCCAGCAGCAAAGTGGGGAGGGCCCTCTCTCTCTACGAGCAGTACTTC. Translation: CASSKVGRALSLYEQYF.

The rearrangement uses TRBV28 and TRBJ2-6; D is possibly TRBD1 (5 bases). This CDR3 is 16 amino acids long. Germline CDR1 MDHEN, CDR2 SYDVKM. Trimming took off 2 bases at V and 2 bases at J, with 10 bases between the two ends. CDR3 bases: TGTGCCAGCAGTTTAGGGGCGACGGCTGGGGCCAACGTCCTGACTTTC. Amino acid sequence: CASSLGATAGANVLTF.

The count of this clone is one. The CDR3 DNA is TGTGCCAGCAGCATAGGCCCAGGGGTGGATCCTTACGAGCAGTACTTC. This gives the protein CASSIGPGVDPYEQYF. The chain is built from TRBV7-2 and TRBJ2-7; a weak D match, TRBD1 (6 bases). CDR1 and CDR2 (germline): SGHTA, FQGNSA. The CDR3 has 16 amino acids. With 5 bases removed from V and 4 bases from J, the gap between germline ends came to 21 bases. Complete variable domain (other parts from reference TRBV7-2 and TRBJ2-7): GAGVSQSPSNKVTEKGKDVELRCDPISGHTALYWYRQSLGQGLEFLIYFQGNSAPDKSGLPSDRFSAERTGGSVSTLTIQRTQQEDSAVYLCASSIGPGVDPYEQYFGPGTRLTVT.

The chain couples TRBV28 to TRBJ1-5, with D tentatively TRBD1 (6 bases). V was trimmed by 5 bases and J by 5 bases, leaving 10 bases between them. The CDR3 is 13 amino acids. Germline CDR1 and CDR2: MDHEN and SYDVKM. Here the CDR3 reads CASSPYRDQPQHF. The CDR3 DNA follows: TGTGCCAGCAGTCCCTACAGGGATCAGCCCCAGCATTTT.

The rearrangement joins TRBV30 to TRBJ1-2; D not certain. The CDR3 spans 12 residues. Between the trimmed V and J ends, which lost 2 bases and 2 bases, there was a span of 6 bases. The V gene's germline CDR1 is GTSNPN and CDR2 SVGIG (reference sequence). CDR3 sequence: CAWSSNNYGYTF. The CDR3 bases are TGTGCCTGGAGTTCTAACAACTATGGCTACACCTTC.

The chain has TRBV6-4 and TRBJ2-3, with a possible D match to TRBD2 (6 bases). The germline gives CDR1 MRHNA, CDR2 SNTAGT. V was trimmed by 2 bases and J by 1 base, leaving 13 bases between them. The CDR3 is 16 residues long. The CDR3, as DNA: TGTGCCAGCAGTGACGAGGCGGGAATAGGCACAGATACGCAGTATTTT. Protein product: CASSDEAGIGTDTQYF.

The chain is built from TRBV5-1 and TRBJ2-3; 14 bases align to TRBD2. Per germline, CDR1 SGHRS and CDR2 YFSETQ. After removal of 2 bases from V and 0 bases from J, the junction contained 11 bases not matched to a gene. The CDR3 totals 20 residues. The CDR3 bases are TGCGCCAGCAGCTTACCGACTAGCGGGAGGGCAATGGGGAGCACAGATACGCAGTATTTT. It codes for CASSLPTSGRAMGSTDTQYF.

The genes are TRBV19 and TRBJ2-7, with 10 nucleotides matching TRBD1. The CDR3 has 15 amino acids. The ends lost 4 bases at V and 2 bases at J; junction bases unmatched: 5. CDR1 is LNHDA and CDR2 is SQIVND in the germline V gene (reference sequence). In DNA, the CDR3 is TGTGCCAGTAGTAGGGGACAGGGGACGACCTACGAGCAGTACTTC. Translation: CASSRGQGTTYEQYF.

This clone was recorded many times. The rearrangement links TRBV18 to TRBJ1-4; D is unclear. Trimming removed 5 bases at V and 5 bases at J, with 15 bases between. Germline V gene data show CDR1 as KGHSH and CDR2 as LQKENI. The CDR3 contains 15 residues. The CDR3: CASSRALTENEKLFF. The CDR3 nucleotides read TGTGCCAGCTCAAGGGCGCTCACGGAGAATGAAAAACTGTTTTTT. The full variable domain, in which reference TRBV18 and TRBJ1-4 provide the parts outside the CDR3, is NAGVMQNPRHLVRRRGQEARLRCSPMKGHSHVYWYRQLPEEGLKFMVYLQKENIIDESGMPKERFSAEFPKEGPSILRIQQVVRGDSAAYFCASSRALTENEKLFFGSGTQLSVL.

V is TRBV28 and J is TRBJ1-2; no clear D gene. The germline V gene has CDR1 MDHEN and CDR2 SYDVKM. V lost 6 bases, J lost 8 bases, and 16 bases lay in between. CDR3 length equals 13 residues. The CDR3 DNA reads TGTGCCAGCAGACTCGATGAGACGCGGGGCTACACCTTC. The encoded protein is CASRLDETRGYTF.

This chain connects TRBV28 to TRBJ2-7; 9 nucleotides line up with TRBD2. The CDR3 is 17 residues long. Germline CDR1 MDHEN, CDR2 SYDVKM. V was clipped by 6 bases and J by 1 base; unmatched bases: 13. In nucleotides, the CDR3 is TGTGCCAGCAGACAACGGCGGGAGGGGGCACAATCCTACGAGCAGTACTTC. It translates to CASRQRREGAQSYEQYF.

This chain links TRBV19 with TRBJ1-2; 11 nucleotides agree with TRBD1. Losses at the gene ends were 7 bases for V and 8 bases for J; bases not matched to a gene: 9. The CDR3 consists of 14 residues. Germline CDR1 and CDR2: LNHDA and SQIVND (reference sequence). CDR3 nucleotides: TGTGCCAGTACCAGAGGACAGGGGGCAGGGGGCTACACCTTC. Residues: CASTRGQGAGGYTF.

This clone has just one count. This chain uses TRBV28 with TRBJ1-4, with 8 bases fitting TRBD1. J was trimmed by 6 bases and V by 3 bases; bases with no gene match: 6. Per germline, CDR1 MDHEN and CDR2 SYDVKM. The CDR3 is 15 amino acids. DNA for the CDR3: TGTGCCAGCAGTTTTCGTCCACAGGGGGATGAAAAACTGTTTTTT. Protein product: CASSFRPQGDEKLFF.

This clone was found a few times. CDR3 protein: CASSAQGNGIGEQYF. The CDR3 region has the DNA TGTGCCAGTAGTGCCCAGGGAAACGGGATTGGGGAGCAGTACTTC. This rearrangement joins TRBV19 to TRBJ2-7; D tentatively reads TRBD1 or TRBD2 (5 bases each). Trimming removed 5 bases from V and 7 bases from J, with 21 bases in between. The CDR3 is 15 amino acids. Germline V gene sequence: CDR1 LNHDA, CDR2 SQIVND (reference sequence). The whole variable domain, filled in from reference TRBV19 and TRBJ2-7, reads DGGITQSPKYLFRKEGQNVTLSCEQNLNHDAMYWYRQDPGQGLRLIYYSQIVNDFQKGDIAEGYSVSREKKESFPLTVTSAQKNPTAFYLCASSAQGNGIGEQYFGPGTRLTVT.

This clone was detected only a few times. The rearrangement links TRBV5-6 to TRBJ2-1, with D perhaps matching TRBD2 (6 bases). The CDR3 covers 15 residues. The germline gives CDR1 SGHDT, CDR2 YYEEEE. The ends were cut back, 4 bases at V and 1 base at J, with 12 bases in the middle. The CDR3 coding sequence is TGTGCCAGCAGCCCCGGCCTAGCGTCCTACAATGAGCAGTTCTTC. It translates to CASSPGLASYNEQFF.

The chain is built from TRBV4-2 and TRBJ2-5; possibly TRBD1 for D (6 bases). CDR1 is LGHNA and CDR2 is YNFKEQ in the germline V gene. V dropped 1 base and J dropped 2 bases, with 14 bases sitting between them. The length of the CDR3 is 16 residues. CDR3 residues: CASSQGGGEWQETQYF. The DNA of the CDR3 is TGTGCCAGCAGCCAAGGAGGGGGAGAGTGGCAAGAGACCCAGTACTTC.

The rearrangement uses TRBV5-6 and TRBJ1-2, with a weak D call TRBD1 (5 bases). Trimming stripped 4 bases from V and 2 bases from J, with 9 bases between. The CDR3 contains 13 residues. CDR1 is SGHDT and CDR2 is YYEEEE in the germline V gene. The CDR3 nucleotides read TGTGCCAGCAGCGGGGGACGGAACTATGGCTACACCTTC. Protein sequence: CASSGGRNYGYTF. The entire variable domain, with the rest obtained from reference TRBV5-6 and TRBJ1-2, is as follows: DAGVTQSPTHLIKTRGQQVTLRCSPKSGHDTVSWYQQALGQGPQFIFQYYEEEERQRGNFPDRFSGHQFPNYSSELNVNALLLGDSALYLCASSGGRNYGYTFGSGTRLTVV.

This clone was counted between two and nine times. This sequence joins TRBV4-2 and TRBJ2-5, with 8 bases aligning to TRBD2. Near its end, the DNA agrees better with TRBJ2-7, so the J call may be wrong. This CDR3 has 15 amino acids. Germline CDR1 is LGHNA and CDR2 is YNFKEQ. The CDR3 sequence: CASSQVAGNSYEQYF. For the CDR3, the DNA is TGTGCCAGCAGCCAGGTAGCGGGGAACTCCTACGAGCAGTACTTC.

The chain is built from TRBV6-1 and TRBJ2-1; D is unclear. The CDR3 contains 14 residues. Germline-derived CDR1 and CDR2 are MNHNS and SASEGT. V dropped 4 bases and J dropped 5 bases, with 12 bases sitting between them. The CDR3 reads CASSVSLEDNEQFF. The CDR3 DNA is TGTGCCAGCAGTGTGTCTCTCGAGGACAATGAGCAGTTCTTC.

The rearrangement links TRBV5-1 to TRBJ2-1, with TRBD2 identical over 11 bases. The CDR3 length is 16 residues. After removal of 4 bases from V and 3 bases from J, the junction contained 6 bases not matched to a gene. In germline, CDR1 is SGHRS, CDR2 YFSETQ. The chain's CDR3 is CASSTGLAGIYNEQFF. The DNA for the CDR3 is TGCGCCAGCAGCACTGGACTAGCGGGTATCTACAATGAGCAGTTCTTC. The full variable domain, its missing parts supplied by reference TRBV5-1 and TRBJ2-1, is KAGVTQTPRYLIKTRGQQVTLSCSPISGHRSVSWYQQTPGQGLQFLFEYFSETQRNKGNFPGRFSGRQFSNSRSEMNVSTLELGDSALYLCASSTGLAGIYNEQFFGPGTRLTVL.

This clone was seen more than once but under ten times. V gene TRBV29-1 combines with J gene TRBJ1-1, with D tentatively TRBD1 (6 bases). The V end lost 1 base, the J end lost 5 bases, and 14 bases lay between the germline ends. CDR3 size: 14 residues. Germline V lookup: CDR1 SQVTM, CDR2 ANQGSEA. The chain's CDR3 is CSVEGVDRRTEAFF. DNA of the CDR3: TGCAGCGTTGAAGGGGTTGACAGGAGGACTGAAGCTTTCTTT.

The V and J genes are TRBV28 and TRBJ1-5; unclear D gene. CDR1 and CDR2 (germline): MDHEN, SYDVKM. This CDR3 region has 14 residues. V was trimmed by 7 bases and J by 5 bases, leaving 15 bases between them. The CDR3 nucleotides read TGTGCCAGCACCCTACCGGGCCCTTATCAGCCCCAGCATTTT. This sequence encodes CASTLPGPYQPQHF. Together with reference TRBV28 and TRBJ1-5, the CDR3 gives the full variable domain: DVKVTQSSRYLVKRTGEKVFLECVQDMDHENMFWYRQDPGLGLRLIYFSYDVKMKEKGDIPEGYSVSREKKERFSLILESASTNQTSMYLCASTLPGPYQPQHFGDGTRLSIL.

The CDR3 spells CASSSTSTDTQYF. DNA for the CDR3: TGCGCCAGCAGCTCGACTAGCACAGATACGCAGTATTTT. The chain has TRBV5-1 and TRBJ2-3, with no clear D. Germline loops: CDR1 SGHRS, CDR2 YFSETQ. CDR3 length: 13 amino acids. The V end lost 3 bases, the J end lost 0 bases, and 5 bases lay between the germline ends.

The chain combines TRBV28 with TRBJ1-5; 11 bases line up with TRBD1. Looked up from germline, CDR1 is MDHEN and CDR2 is SYDVKM. With V trimmed by 6 bases and J by 5 bases, 12 bases remained unmatched. The CDR3 has 17 amino acids. CDR3 nucleotides: TGTGCCAGCAGCAAAATATTGGGGACAGGGGGAGATCAGCCCCAGCATTTT. Its protein is CASSKILGTGGDQPQHF.

The V gene is TRBV9, the J gene TRBJ1-5; the D is unclear. Germline values: CDR1 SGDLS, CDR2 YYNGEE. CDR3 length: 13 residues. The V end lost 0 bases, the J end lost 10 bases, and 11 bases lay between the germline ends. The CDR3 reads CASSVDSASPQHF. For the CDR3, the DNA is TGTGCCAGCAGCGTAGATTCAGCCAGCCCCCAGCATTTT. The variable domain in full, with the rest retrieved from reference TRBV9 and TRBJ1-5, is DSGVTQTPKHLITATGQRVTLRCSPRSGDLSVYWYQQSLDQGLQFLIQYYNGEERAKGNILERFSAQQFPDLHSELNLSSLELGDSALYFCASSVDSASPQHFGDGTRLSIL.

The chain employs TRBV28 and TRBJ2-4; possibly TRBD1 or TRBD2 for D (5 bases each). V lost 2 bases and J 7 bases, leaving 24 bases between the germline ends. Germline V CDR1 and CDR2: MDHEN, SYDVKM. The CDR3 sequence is 18 residues long. For the CDR3, the DNA is TGTGCCAGCAGTTTACCCGGCCGGTTAGTGGGGGTCGGGAACATTCAGTACTTC. Protein sequence: CASSLPGRLVGVGNIQYF.

J is TRBJ2-3 and V is TRBV4-2, with 9 bases aligning to TRBD2. V shed 0 bases and J 2 bases; nucleotides not matched to a gene: 18. Per germline, CDR1 LGHNA and CDR2 YNFKEQ. The CDR3 has 21 residues. This chain's CDR3 is CASSQDGATTGLAGTTDTQYF. The CDR3 DNA is TGTGCCAGCAGCCAAGATGGGGCTACTACGGGGCTAGCGGGGACCACAGATACGCAGTATTTT.

Many counts were recorded for this clone. The chain couples TRBV25-1 to TRBJ2-1; tentatively, D is TRBD1 or TRBD2 (6 bases each). The CDR3 is made up of 15 amino acids. Germline CDR1 reads MGHDK; CDR2 reads SYGVNS. V shed 2 bases and J shed 8 bases, with 16 bases lying between them. CDR3 amino acids: CASSEVGPRGDEQFF. In DNA form, the CDR3 reads TGTGCCAGCAGTGAAGTCGGGCCAAGGGGGGATGAGCAGTTCTTC.

The sample holds one count of this clone. The J gene is TRBJ2-2, the V gene TRBV4-2, with TRBD2 as a possible D gene (5 bases). The CDR3 is made up of 17 amino acids. The V and J ends lost 3 bases and 3 bases respectively, with 17 bases between them. Germline V gene data show CDR1 as LGHNA and CDR2 as YNFKEQ. The DNA for the CDR3 is TGTGCCAGCAGCCAGGCACGGGCCCGGCGGGACACCGGGGAGCTGTTTTTT. Its protein is CASSQARARRDTGELFF.

The rearrangement joins TRBV6-6 to TRBJ2-1, with 8 bases matching TRBD2. Germline CDR1 is MNHNY and CDR2 is SVGAGI (reference sequence). The CDR3 contains 15 residues. After removal of 4 bases from V and 5 bases from J, the junction contained 7 bases not matched to a gene. This CDR3 is CASSFRRAGDNEQFF. In DNA form, the CDR3 reads TGTGCCAGCAGTTTCCGACGAGCGGGGGACAATGAGCAGTTCTTC.